This paragraph covers one T cell receptor (beta chain) sequence. The record originates from a study of blood T cell repertoires in COVID-19. About the research overall: COVID-19 samples collected from the United States, Italy and Spain covered acute and convalescent phases.

Per the original data handling: For nucleated cells, counts were estimated from reference gene primer amplification. TCRdb keeps only in-frame clones here, not all; method: immunoSEQ multiplex PCR. That table is the source of V, J and clone size, and D and trimming were worked out from the DNA. In the table there are about 120,000 clones, about 85% of which are singletons. Germline V gene data show CDR1 as LGHNA and CDR2 as YSLEER. CDR3 length equals 13 residues. Between the trimmed V and J ends, which lost 5 bases and 2 bases, there was a span of 7 bases. The sequence was obtained from a man at least 80 years old with acute or convalescent COVID-19. The chain joins TRBV4-3 to TRBJ1-5, with D maybe TRBD1 (5 bases). The sample comprised peripheral blood. The CDR3: CASSGGGNQPQHF. The CDR3 coding sequence is TGCGCCAGCAGCGGGGGGGGCAATCAGCCCCAGCATTTT.